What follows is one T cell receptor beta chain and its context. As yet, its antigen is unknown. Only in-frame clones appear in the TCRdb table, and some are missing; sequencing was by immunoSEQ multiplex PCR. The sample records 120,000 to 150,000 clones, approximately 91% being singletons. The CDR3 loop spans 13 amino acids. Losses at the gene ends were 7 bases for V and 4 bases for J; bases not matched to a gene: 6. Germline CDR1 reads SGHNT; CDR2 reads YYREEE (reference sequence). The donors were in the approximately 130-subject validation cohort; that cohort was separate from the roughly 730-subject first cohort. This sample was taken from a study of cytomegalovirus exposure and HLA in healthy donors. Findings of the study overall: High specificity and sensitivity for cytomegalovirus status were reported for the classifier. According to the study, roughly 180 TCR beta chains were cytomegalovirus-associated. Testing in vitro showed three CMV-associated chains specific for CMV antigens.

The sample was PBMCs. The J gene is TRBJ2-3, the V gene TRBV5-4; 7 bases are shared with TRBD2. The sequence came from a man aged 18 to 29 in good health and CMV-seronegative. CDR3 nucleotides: TGTGCCAGCGCTACTAGCGCTTCAGATACGCAGTATTTT. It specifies CASATSASDTQYF.